Sequencing of this TCR beta chain was carried out in a study of T cell clonality in common variable immunodeficiency. In its sample, this clone was seen many times. As yet, its antigen is unknown. Points from the study as a whole: CVID subjects showed higher TCRbeta clonality than healthy controls. CVID patient heterogeneity limited repertoire-clinical complication correlations. Compared with controls, CVID subjects had fewer shared TCRbeta clones.

Some clones are missing from TCRdb's copy, which holds only in-frame ones; the method was immunoSEQ multiplex PCR. The sample includes about 41,000 clones, none of them occurring once. The TCR originated in a person aged 18 to 75 in good health. Sample: peripheral blood mononuclear cells.

The CDR3 bases that were read are TGTGCCAGTAGTATTGATAGCGGGACCGGGGAG. This translates into CASSIDSGTGE. The entire CDR3 reads CASSIDSGTGELFF. The rearrangement links TRBV19 to TRBJ2-2; 7 bases agree with TRBD2. The read falls 3 residues short of the CDR3 end, and the missing part is taken from the germline J gene. The germline gives CDR1 LNHDA, CDR2 SQIVND (reference sequence). The CDR3 is 14 residues long. V lost 3 bases and J lost 5; bases outside the gene matches: 3.